Each of the 15 T cell receptor beta chains below was sequenced from the same sample in a study of blood T cell repertoires in COVID-19. Sequencing used immunoSEQ multiplex PCR; TCRdb keeps in-frame clones, though not all of them. The sample carries 200,000 to 250,000 clones, 85% to 90% recorded once. The sample was peripheral blood. The receptor set was obtained from a woman in her fifties or sixties with acute or convalescent COVID-19.

The chain uses TRBV27 and TRBJ1-2, with D unclear. The CDR3 is 14 amino acids. V shed 7 bases and J shed 7 bases, with 19 bases lying between them. CDR1 MNHEY and CDR2 SMNVEV come from the germline V gene (reference sequence). In DNA, the CDR3 is TGTGCCAGCACCCCGGGATTAAGCTCCGGTGGCTACACCTTC. This sequence encodes CASTPGLSSGGYTF.

The V gene is TRBV7-8, the J gene TRBJ1-2; perhaps TRBD1 as D (5 bases). CDR1 is SGHVS and CDR2 is FQNEAQ in the germline V gene. The CDR3 has 13 residues. Trimming pared 0 bases from V and 6 bases from J, leaving 8 bases between. The CDR3 protein is CASSLARANGYTF. In nucleotides, the CDR3 is TGTGCCAGCAGCTTAGCCAGGGCGAATGGCTACACCTTC.

CDR3 nucleotides: TGTGCCAGCAGCGTAGCATCCACAGGGGCCAATATGAGGGCCGGGGAGCTGTTTTTT. It specifies CASSVASTGANMRAGELFF. The rearrangement links TRBV9 to TRBJ2-2; TRBD1 matches at 7 bases. The junction had 17 bases not matched to a gene; V was cut back by 0 bases and J by 6 bases. There are 19 residues in the CDR3. CDR1 is SGDLS, CDR2 YYNGEE, per germline.

V is TRBV7-8 and J is TRBJ2-7; 8 nucleotides align to TRBD1. J was trimmed by 7 bases and V by 4 bases; bases with no gene match: 6. Germline V gene data show CDR1 as SGHVS and CDR2 as FQNEAQ. The CDR3 sequence is 13 residues long. CDR3 residues: CASSSAGGREQYF. The CDR3 region has the DNA TGTGCCAGCAGCTCCGCAGGGGGCCGGGAGCAGTACTTC.

This clone was observed once. The J gene is TRBJ2-1, the V gene TRBV4-3; 10 bases map to TRBD2. Looked up from germline, CDR1 is LGHNA and CDR2 is YSLEER. V trimming: 0 bases; J trimming: 9 bases; junction bases outside the gene matches: 8. This CDR3 spans 16 amino acids. The CDR3 reads CASSQEWSSGSGEQFF. The CDR3 DNA follows: TGCGCCAGCAGCCAAGAATGGTCTAGCGGGAGTGGTGAGCAGTTCTTC.

The chain employs TRBV7-8 and TRBJ1-6; D is unclear. Germline CDR1 reads SGHVS; CDR2 reads FQNEAQ. The CDR3 is 13 residues long. V was pared by 7 bases and J by 7 bases, with 11 bases between. Here the CDR3 reads CASKSRPNSPLHF. The CDR3 DNA sequence: TGTGCCAGCAAATCCAGGCCCAATTCACCCCTCCACTTT.

This chain joins TRBV5-1 and TRBJ2-7; weak D call: TRBD1 (6 bases). Germline V gene data show CDR1 as SGHRS and CDR2 as YFSETQ. This CDR3 contains 16 residues. Trimming removed 4 bases from V and 0 bases from J, with 17 bases in between. CDR3 DNA sequence: TGCGCCAGCAGCAAGAACAGGGAGCTGAGCTCCTACGAGCAGTACTTC. This sequence encodes CASSKNRELSSYEQYF.

The chain uses TRBV4-1 and TRBJ1-4; D is unclear. Trimming took 1 base from V and 8 from J, leaving 11 bases between them. The V gene's germline CDR1 is MGHRA and CDR2 YSYEKL. This CDR3 spans 14 amino acids. DNA for the CDR3: TGCGCCAGCAGCCAAGTCCGGCTAGGAGAAAAACTGTTTTTT. The encoded protein is CASSQVRLGEKLFF.

This clone has a handful of counts. V gene TRBV20-1 combines with J gene TRBJ2-1; the D gene is possibly TRBD2 (6 bases). CDR3 length: 15 residues. Germline V gene sequence: CDR1 DFQATT, CDR2 SNEGSKA (reference sequence). V shed 3 bases and J shed 6 bases, with 18 bases lying between them. The CDR3 nucleotides read TGCAGTGCTAGTTCATCTAGCGCGGGTGTCAATGAGCAGTTCTTC. As protein: CSASSSSAGVNEQFF.

The V and J genes are TRBV19 and TRBJ2-3; 10 nucleotides align to TRBD2. V lost 5 bases to trimming and J lost 10 bases; unmatched junction nucleotides: 21. CDR1 and CDR2 (germline): LNHDA, SQIVND (reference sequence). The CDR3 extends over 18 amino acids. In DNA form, the CDR3 reads TGTGCCAGTAGTGGCCCCACGGCTAGCGGGGGAAGAAGAAGGGCGCAGTATTTT. It yields the protein CASSGPTASGGRRRAQYF.

The chain links TRBV1 to TRBJ2-7; the table names TRBD2, a call not compared with the DNA. TRBV1 constitutes a pseudogene. This CDR3 comprises 16 residues. The CDR3 coding sequence is TGCACCAGCAGCTCGAGACTAGACCCAAATCCCTACGAGCAGTACTTC. It codes for CTSSSRLDPNPYEQYF.

The chain joins TRBV29-1 to TRBJ2-2, with D tentatively TRBD2 (5 bases). The CDR3 covers 12 residues. Germline V gene data show CDR1 as SQVTM and CDR2 as ANQGSEA. With 6 bases removed from V and 3 bases from J, the gap between germline ends came to 8 bases. The CDR3 nucleotides read TGCAGCGTGTACGGGGACACCGGGGAGCTGTTTTTT. The encoded protein is CSVYGDTGELFF.

The CDR3 is CASSPFPGPSFSGNTIYF. The DNA of the CDR3 is TGTGCCAGCTCCCCCTTCCCCGGTCCGTCCTTCTCTGGAAACACCATATATTTT. V usage is TRBV18 and J usage is TRBJ1-3; D is undetermined. Germline V gene lookup returns CDR1 KGHSH and CDR2 LQKENI. V lost 6 bases and J 0 bases, leaving 21 bases between the germline ends. This CDR3 spans 18 amino acids.

This clone was recorded once. The CDR3 DNA reads as TGTGCCAGCAGCCACGAAGGGAGTGGGAACACTGAAGCTTTCTTT. Amino acid sequence: CASSHEGSGNTEAFF. The chain combines TRBV28 with TRBJ1-1; D gene uncertain. There are 15 residues in the CDR3. Per germline, CDR1 MDHEN and CDR2 SYDVKM. The V end was cut by 6 bases, the J end by 1 base, with 15 bases between. Drawing the rest from reference TRBV28 and TRBJ1-1, the complete variable domain is DVKVTQSSRYLVKRTGEKVFLECVQDMDHENMFWYRQDPGLGLRLIYFSYDVKMKEKGDIPEGYSVSREKKERFSLILESASTNQTSMYLCASSHEGSGNTEAFFGQGTRLTVV.

This chain links TRBV28 with TRBJ2-7; D possibly corresponds to TRBD2 (5 bases). The V gene's germline CDR1 is MDHEN and CDR2 SYDVKM. V was trimmed by 10 bases and J by 3 bases, leaving 19 bases between them. This CDR3 contains 14 residues. Here the CDR3 reads CATENPGESYEQYF. The CDR3 DNA follows: TGTGCCACCGAGAATCCCGGGGAGAGCTACGAGCAGTACTTC. Supplemented by reference TRBV28 and TRBJ2-7, the full variable domain reads DVKVTQSSRYLVKRTGEKVFLECVQDMDHENMFWYRQDPGLGLRLIYFSYDVKMKEKGDIPEGYSVSREKKERFSLILESASTNQTSMYLCATENPGESYEQYFGPGTRLTVT.